The 13 T cell receptor beta chains listed next were all sequenced from one sample in a study of blood T cells in healthy people across ages. A J-beta primer mix and a sample-barcoded 5' primer were used in a second PCR of roughly 7 to 12 cycles. TCRdb fed the 5' RACE reads into MiXCR, producing one record per CDR3 protein. The table records almost 550,000 distinct CDR3 sequences, more than 20% of them present only once. These data also featured in a second study, about T cells of mothers and their children.

Sequenced sample: blood. The receptor source for this set is a boy aged 5-17 years in good health.

The chain links TRBV4-3 to TRBJ1-2, with D tentatively TRBD1 (6 bases). V was cut by 4 bases and J by 4 bases, with 19 bases left in between. The CDR3 has 16 amino acids. Germline CDR1 is LGHNA and CDR2 is YSLEER. The CDR3 spells CASSRPEQGGSYGYTF. As DNA, the CDR3 is TGCGCCAGCAGCCGACCCGAACAGGGAGGTAGCTATGGCTACACCTTC.

This chain uses TRBV27 with TRBJ2-3, with D tentatively TRBD2 (6 bases). The V end lost 2 bases, the J end lost 7 bases, and 19 bases lay between the germline ends. The CDR3 has 16 amino acids. From germline, CDR1 is MNHEY and CDR2 SMNVEV (reference sequence). This CDR3 reads CASSLAGPLLGYTQYF. DNA of the CDR3: TGTGCCAGCAGTTTAGCGGGGCCCTTACTCGGGTATACGCAGTATTTT.

This clonotype was counted between two and nine times. The chain combines TRBV24-1 with TRBJ2-3; 8 bases match TRBD2. The germline V gene has CDR1 KGHDR and CDR2 SFDVKD. With V trimmed by 4 bases and J by 5 bases, 13 bases remained unmatched. There are 17 residues in the CDR3. CDR3 sequence reads: CATSDQGRGARRDTQYF. Here the CDR3 DNA reads TGTGCCACCAGTGACCAAGGGCGGGGGGCGCGTAGAGATACGCAGTATTTT.

This clonotype was detected many times. The J gene is TRBJ1-6, the V gene TRBV6-4, with D maybe TRBD1 (5 bases). This CDR3 spans 13 amino acids. The V end was cut by 2 bases, the J end by 6 bases, with 5 bases between. In germline, CDR1 is MRHNA, CDR2 SNTAGT. CDR3 DNA sequence: TGTGCCAGCAGTGACAGGGGTAATTCACCCCTCCACTTT. Its translation is CASSDRGNSPLHF.

This clonotype appeared a few times. The genes are TRBV3-1 and TRBJ2-4; D possibly uses TRBD1 or TRBD2 (5 bases each). Germline values: CDR1 LGHDT, CDR2 YNNKEL (reference sequence). The CDR3 runs to 12 residues. Trimming took off 1 base at V and 16 bases at J, with 14 bases between the two ends. DNA of the CDR3: TGTGCCAGCAGCCAAGCGGCGGGCAGGGCCTACTTC. Translating gives CASSQAAGRAYF.

The V call is TRBV30, the J call TRBJ2-7; D is unresolved. Germline CDR1 and CDR2: GTSNPN and SVGIG (reference sequence). CDR3 length: 14 residues. V was shortened by 7 bases and J by 1 base, with 17 bases between the two germline ends. The chain's CDR3 is CASAWPQDSYEQYF. CDR3 DNA sequence: TGTGCCTCCGCGTGGCCTCAGGATTCCTACGAGCAGTACTTC.

This clonotype appeared a few times. The genes are TRBV6-2 or TRBV6-3 and TRBJ2-5, with 7 bases aligning to TRBD1. The J call may be in error: the DNA end matches TRBJ2-7 better. This CDR3 region has 15 residues. Germline CDR1 reads MNHEY; CDR2 reads SVGEGT. The CDR3 loop reads CASNLQGSYSYEQYF. CDR3 coding DNA: TGTGCCAGCAACCTACAGGGGTCCTACTCCTACGAGCAGTACTTC.

For this clonotype: The CDR3 end shows no conserved phenylalanine or tryptophan, and so a read error is likely. The V and J genes are TRBV11-2 and TRBJ2-5, with TRBD2 identical over 11 bases. The V and J ends lost 1 base and 2 bases, in that order; junction bases with no gene match: 6. Germline V gene data show CDR1 as SGHAT and CDR2 as FQNNGV. This CDR3 spans 17 amino acids. CDR3 loop: CASSLVTSGEFQETQYY. The DNA for the CDR3 is TGTGCCAGCAGCTTAGTGACTAGCGGGGAATTTCAAGAGACCCAGTACTAC.

The DNA of the CDR3 is TGTGCCAGCAGCAAAGCGGACAGCACAGATACGCAGTATTTT. This sequence encodes CASSKADSTDTQYF. The chain recombines TRBV21-1 with TRBJ2-3. TRBV21-1 is a known pseudogene. This CDR3 has 14 residues.

J is TRBJ2-5 and V is TRBV20-1, with 8 bases that match TRBD2. Matching the DNA end better, TRBJ2-7 makes the J call doubtful. CDR1 is DFQATT, CDR2 SNEGSKA, per germline (reference sequence). The CDR3 totals 14 residues. CDR3 amino acids: CSATSPGTSYEQYF. The DNA for the CDR3 is TGCAGTGCTACAAGTCCCGGGACTAGCTACGAGCAGTACTTC.

This clonotype was found a few times. The genes are TRBV29-1 and TRBJ2-1, with 10 positions matching TRBD1. The CDR3 has 14 residues. V lost 6 bases, J lost 7 bases, and 9 bases stayed unmatched. Germline lookup yields CDR1 SQVTM and CDR2 ANQGSEA. The CDR3: CSVADRGRRNEQFF. The CDR3 nucleotides read TGCAGCGTCGCAGACAGGGGGCGGAGGAATGAGCAGTTCTTC.

The chain links TRBV20-1 to TRBJ2-4; D is possibly TRBD2 (5 bases). CDR3 length: 17 amino acids. The germline V and J ends were trimmed by 3 bases and 5 bases, with 23 bases remaining between them. Germline assignment: CDR1 DFQATT and CDR2 SNEGSKA (reference sequence). The CDR3 is CSASNLVVRGSENIQYF. CDR3 nucleotide sequence: TGCAGTGCTAGCAACTTGGTCGTCCGGGGTTCGGAAAACATTCAGTACTTC.

This clonotype was observed a handful of times. The chain is built from TRBV29-1 and TRBJ1-1; a possible D gene is TRBD1 (5 bases). Trimming cost V 6 bases and J 0 bases, with 11 bases left between them. The length of the CDR3 is 13 residues. Germline V gene lookup returns CDR1 SQVTM and CDR2 ANQGSEA. This CDR3 reads CSVVGTVNTEAFF. Here the CDR3 DNA reads TGCAGCGTGGTGGGGACGGTGAACACTGAAGCTTTCTTT.